Listed below are T cell receptor beta chains from one sample, sequenced in a study of early T cells in non-severe SARS-CoV-2 infection. TCRdb redid the calling of the 5' RACE reads with MiXCR, one entry per CDR3 protein. The top ten clones hold roughly 7% of a sample with about 69,000 distinct CDR3 sequences, about 11% of them seen once. Sequencing input: whole blood. These receptors came from an adult who was a healthcare worker with PCR-confirmed SARS-CoV-2 infection or an uninfected control (not recorded which). CDR3s include the opening cysteine and the closing phenylalanine or tryptophan. Each record gives: CDR3 length, D gene, V gene, J gene, clone size, CDR3 protein. A D gene is named only where the DNA matches it firmly. Clone size is given for some rows only: seen once, a few or many times, or a class if the clone is expanded.

CDR3 length: 13
D gene: .
V gene: TRBV20-1
J gene: TRBJ2-3
clone size: .
CDR3 protein: CSSRLQSRDTQYF

CDR3 length: 16
D gene: TRBD1
V gene: TRBV29-1
J gene: TRBJ2-1
clone size: .
CDR3 protein: CSVGPSRDRGYNEQFF

CDR3 length: 14
D gene: .
V gene: TRBV7-8
J gene: TRBJ2-1
clone size: many
CDR3 protein: CASSRAETHNEQFF

CDR3 length: 14
D gene: TRBD2
V gene: TRBV3-1
J gene: TRBJ2-7
clone size: .
CDR3 protein: CASSHSGGPIYRYF

CDR3 length: 15
D gene: .
V gene: TRBV18
J gene: TRBJ1-1
clone size: few
CDR3 protein: CASSPLDLVSTEAFF

CDR3 length: 12
D gene: .
V gene: TRBV4-2
J gene: TRBJ2-5
clone size: many
CDR3 protein: CASSQDKETQYF

CDR3 length: 16
D gene: .
V gene: TRBV7-8
J gene: TRBJ2-1
clone size: .
CDR3 protein: CASSLQTAFSYNEQFF

CDR3 length: 15
D gene: TRBD2
V gene: TRBV2
J gene: TRBJ2-1
clone size: .
CDR3 protein: CASAPTAGRNNEQFF

CDR3 length: 13
D gene: .
V gene: TRBV11-2
J gene: TRBJ2-7
clone size: few
CDR3 protein: CASSLSLGREQYF

CDR3 length: 16
D gene: TRBD1
V gene: TRBV6-2/TRBV6-3
J gene: TRBJ1-5
clone size: .
CDR3 protein: CASGDPLGQGNQPQHF

CDR3 length: 14
D gene: .
V gene: TRBV9
J gene: TRBJ2-4
clone size: many
CDR3 protein: CASSAQGAKNIQYF

CDR3 length: 12
D gene: .
V gene: TRBV28
J gene: TRBJ2-3
clone size: .
CDR3 protein: CASSSRLVMQYF

CDR3 length: 17
D gene: .
V gene: TRBV4-2
J gene: TRBJ2-2
clone size: once
CDR3 protein: CASSQDRSREGTGEQFF

CDR3 length: 15
D gene: .
V gene: TRBV5-1
J gene: TRBJ2-7
clone size: .
CDR3 protein: CASSLAAGQSYEQYF

CDR3 length: 14
D gene: .
V gene: TRBV12-3/TRBV12-4
J gene: TRBJ1-2
clone size: many
CDR3 protein: CASLPPGANYGYTF

CDR3 length: 14
D gene: .
V gene: TRBV3-1
J gene: TRBJ2-3
clone size: .
CDR3 protein: CASSRSGAVDTQYF

CDR3 length: 14
D gene: .
V gene: TRBV5-1
J gene: TRBJ1-1
clone size: many
CDR3 protein: CASSLAVGNTEAFF

CDR3 length: 16
D gene: TRBD1
V gene: TRBV20-1
J gene: TRBJ2-5
clone size: .
CDR3 protein: CSARDLRTGSQETQYF

CDR3 length: 13
D gene: .
V gene: TRBV2
J gene: TRBJ1-5
clone size: few
CDR3 protein: CASSAQGDQPQHF

CDR3 length: 14
D gene: .
V gene: TRBV5-1
J gene: TRBJ1-6
clone size: many
CDR3 protein: CASSLGAVASPLHF

CDR3 length: 13
D gene: .
V gene: TRBV30
J gene: TRBJ2-3
clone size: few
CDR3 protein: CAQTPARTDTQYF

CDR3 length: 17
D gene: .
V gene: TRBV21-1
J gene: TRBJ2-7
clone size: .
CDR3 protein: CASSKAGQGVRSYEQYF

CDR3 length: 13
D gene: .
V gene: TRBV12-3/TRBV12-4
J gene: TRBJ1-1
clone size: many
CDR3 protein: CASTFGGGSEAFF

CDR3 length: 11
D gene: .
V gene: TRBV14
J gene: TRBJ2-1
clone size: many
CDR3 protein: CASSHGVFPFF

CDR3 length: 14
D gene: .
V gene: TRBV20-1
J gene: TRBJ1-1
clone size: .
CDR3 protein: CSAAPGVSDTEAFF

CDR3 length: 13
D gene: .
V gene: TRBV12-3/TRBV12-4
J gene: TRBJ2-5
clone size: few
CDR3 protein: CASSLGVQETQYF

CDR3 length: 15
D gene: .
V gene: TRBV6-1
J gene: TRBJ2-3
clone size: few
CDR3 protein: CASRSLAGYTDTQYF

CDR3 length: 15
D gene: .
V gene: TRBV7-4
J gene: TRBJ2-4
clone size: .
CDR3 protein: CASSLVALAKNIQYF

CDR3 length: 16
D gene: TRBD2
V gene: TRBV7-8
J gene: TRBJ2-3
clone size: .
CDR3 protein: CASSLVRSGVADTQYF

CDR3 length: 14
D gene: .
V gene: TRBV12-3/TRBV12-4
J gene: TRBJ1-2
clone size: many
CDR3 protein: CASSPGRVGYGYTF

CDR3 length: 12
D gene: .
V gene: TRBV7-2
J gene: TRBJ1-5
clone size: few
CDR3 protein: CASSPGGQPQHF

CDR3 length: 15
D gene: .
V gene: TRBV12-3/TRBV12-4
J gene: TRBJ2-1
clone size: many
CDR3 protein: CASSLDGTLYNEQFF

CDR3 length: 16
D gene: TRBD1
V gene: TRBV5-4
J gene: TRBJ2-1
clone size: few
CDR3 protein: CASSQPGQGVVDEQFF

CDR3 length: 16
D gene: TRBD1
V gene: TRBV7-2
J gene: TRBJ2-2
clone size: few
CDR3 protein: CASSLGHRGLSGELFF

CDR3 length: 16
D gene: TRBD2
V gene: TRBV10-3
J gene: TRBJ2-5
clone size: few
CDR3 protein: CAISERGTSGKETQYF

CDR3 length: 14
D gene: .
V gene: TRBV7-6
J gene: TRBJ1-1
clone size: many
CDR3 protein: CASTLVGGSTEAFF

CDR3 length: 13
D gene: TRBD1
V gene: TRBV12-3/TRBV12-4
J gene: TRBJ2-1
clone size: .
CDR3 protein: CASKDRGGNEQFF

CDR3 length: 16
D gene: TRBD2
V gene: TRBV7-2
J gene: TRBJ2-5
clone size: .
CDR3 protein: CASSRTSGLYQETQYF

CDR3 length: 14
D gene: .
V gene: TRBV7-2
J gene: TRBJ1-3
clone size: few
CDR3 protein: CASSLAVSGNTIYF

CDR3 length: 14
D gene: TRBD2
V gene: TRBV6-6
J gene: TRBJ2-7
clone size: many
CDR3 protein: CASSLAGGIYEQYF

CDR3 length: 14
D gene: TRBD1
V gene: TRBV7-2
J gene: TRBJ1-4
clone size: .
CDR3 protein: CASSAGTVNEKLFF

CDR3 length: 17
D gene: TRBD2
V gene: TRBV27
J gene: TRBJ2-1
clone size: .
CDR3 protein: CASSMGREGSSYNEQFF

CDR3 length: 14
D gene: .
V gene: TRBV12-3/TRBV12-4
J gene: TRBJ2-5
clone size: many
CDR3 protein: CASSLPGVRETQYF

CDR3 length: 15
D gene: .
V gene: TRBV7-8
J gene: TRBJ2-5
clone size: many
CDR3 protein: CASSLEGAEQETQYF

CDR3 length: 12
D gene: .
V gene: TRBV18
J gene: TRBJ2-2
clone size: many
CDR3 protein: CASSPNTGELFF

CDR3 length: 12
D gene: .
V gene: TRBV6-1
J gene: TRBJ2-2
clone size: many
CDR3 protein: CASSPLRGELFF

CDR3 length: 12
D gene: .
V gene: TRBV7-2
J gene: TRBJ2-3
clone size: few
CDR3 protein: CASSYHTDTQYF

CDR3 length: 13
D gene: .
V gene: TRBV12-5
J gene: TRBJ1-1
clone size: many
CDR3 protein: CASALDFGTEAFF

CDR3 length: 15
D gene: .
V gene: TRBV4-1
J gene: TRBJ1-4
clone size: .
CDR3 protein: CASSLDGATNEKLFF

CDR3 length: 16
D gene: TRBD1
V gene: TRBV7-2
J gene: TRBJ2-7
clone size: few
CDR3 protein: CASSLRPGQAAYEQYF

CDR3 length: 12
D gene: .
V gene: TRBV6-6
J gene: TRBJ1-5
clone size: many
CDR3 protein: CASSLSNQPQHF

CDR3 length: 12
D gene: .
V gene: TRBV29-1
J gene: TRBJ1-5
clone size: few
CDR3 protein: CSVGGHNQPQHF

CDR3 length: 14
D gene: TRBD2
V gene: TRBV19
J gene: TRBJ2-5
clone size: .
CDR3 protein: CASSSPGLLETQYF

CDR3 length: 14
D gene: .
V gene: TRBV3-1
J gene: TRBJ2-1
clone size: many
CDR3 protein: CASSQRGSYNEQFF

CDR3 length: 15
D gene: TRBD2
V gene: TRBV28
J gene: TRBJ2-3
clone size: .
CDR3 protein: CASRTAGGGTDTQYF

CDR3 length: 17
D gene: TRBD2
V gene: TRBV7-2
J gene: TRBJ2-1
clone size: .
CDR3 protein: CASRLKGLAGGYYEQFF

CDR3 length: 15
D gene: TRBD1
V gene: TRBV20-1
J gene: TRBJ2-5
clone size: .
CDR3 protein: CSARDGQGVAETQYF

CDR3 length: 18
D gene: TRBD2
V gene: TRBV11-2
J gene: TRBJ2-2
clone size: .
CDR3 protein: CASSFDRGVDSNTGELFF

CDR3 length: 16
D gene: .
V gene: TRBV7-6
J gene: TRBJ2-3
clone size: few
CDR3 protein: CASSSSGTFPTDTQYF

CDR3 length: 15
D gene: .
V gene: TRBV12-3/TRBV12-4
J gene: TRBJ1-1
clone size: .
CDR3 protein: CASSLVGRVNTEAFF